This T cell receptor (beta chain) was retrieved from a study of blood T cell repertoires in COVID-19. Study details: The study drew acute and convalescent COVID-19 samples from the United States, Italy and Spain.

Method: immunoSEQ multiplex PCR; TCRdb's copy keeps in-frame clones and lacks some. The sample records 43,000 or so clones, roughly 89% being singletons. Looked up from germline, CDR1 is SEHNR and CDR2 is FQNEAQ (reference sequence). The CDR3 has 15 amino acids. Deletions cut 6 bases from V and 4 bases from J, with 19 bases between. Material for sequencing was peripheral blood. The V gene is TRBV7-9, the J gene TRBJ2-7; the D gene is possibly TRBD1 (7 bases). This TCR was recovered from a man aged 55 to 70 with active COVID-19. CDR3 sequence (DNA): TGTGCCAGCAGGTATACTGCGGGACAGCCGTACGAGCAGTACTTC. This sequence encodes CASRYTAGQPYEQYF.